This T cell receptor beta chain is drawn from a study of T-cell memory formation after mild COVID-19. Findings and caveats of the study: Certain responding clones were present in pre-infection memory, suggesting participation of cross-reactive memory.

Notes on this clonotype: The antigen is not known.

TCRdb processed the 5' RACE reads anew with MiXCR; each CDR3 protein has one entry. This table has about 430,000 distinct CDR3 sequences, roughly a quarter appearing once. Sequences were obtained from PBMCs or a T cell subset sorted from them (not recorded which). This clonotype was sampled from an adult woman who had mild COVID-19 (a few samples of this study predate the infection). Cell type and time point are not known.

DNA of the CDR3: TGTGCCAGCAGGCTTACCGGGACAGCGAACACTGAAGCTTTCTTT. It encodes CASRLTGTANTEAFF. This chain connects TRBV12-3 or TRBV12-4 to TRBJ1-1; 7 positions agree with TRBD1. This CDR3 has 15 residues. V lost 6 bases, J lost 1 base, and 8 bases stayed unmatched.